This is a list of T cell receptor beta chains from one sample in a study of beta chain features in type 1 diabetes. Sequencing was performed with immunoSEQ multiplex PCR; in TCRdb, only in-frame clones are kept and a portion is missing. This sample has more than 300,000 clones, with around 12% found just once. Sequenced: naive CD4+ T cells from blood. These receptors were taken from a man between 18 and 29 years old in good health. CDR3s include the opening cysteine and the closing phenylalanine or tryptophan. The D gene is left open where the match is weak. Part of the rows lack a size; the others show once, few, many or a class for expanded clones.

cdr3_aa	cdr3_nt	v_call	j_call	clone_size	d_call
CASSRQPKNIQYF	TGTGCCAGCAGTCGACAGCCCAAAAACATTCAGTACTTC	TRBV6-5	TRBJ2-4	.	.
CASSLTSGSENEQYF	TGTGCCAGCAGCCTCACTAGCGGGAGTGAGAACGAGCAGTACTTC	TRBV4-2	TRBJ2-7	.	TRBD2
CASSPSRDRAHEQYF	TGTGCCAGCAGTCCGTCCCGGGACAGGGCCCACGAGCAGTACTTC	TRBV11-1	TRBJ2-7	few	TRBD1
CASSSWSHDYGYTF	TGCGCCAGCAGCTCGTGGAGTCACGACTATGGCTACACCTTC	TRBV5-1	TRBJ1-2	few	.
CASSHGGGPEGTEAFF	TGCGCCAGCAGCCACGGCGGTGGGCCGGAGGGCACTGAAGCTTTCTTT	TRBV4-3	TRBJ1-1	.	.
CASSIQGISGNTIYF	TGTGCCAGCAGCATACAGGGGATCTCTGGAAACACCATATATTTT	TRBV5-4	TRBJ1-3	.	TRBD1
CASSLLPGLETQYF	TGCGCCAGCAGCTTGCTTCCTGGGCTCGAGACCCAGTACTTC	TRBV5-1	TRBJ2-5	.	.
CASSFAGVGGYTF	TGTGCCAGCAGCTTTGCGGGGGTCGGGGGCTACACCTTC	TRBV7-2	TRBJ1-2	.	.
CASSVAGTGELFF	TGTGCCAGCAGCGTGGCCGGGACCGGGGAGCTGTTTTTT	TRBV9	TRBJ2-2	once	.
CASSLAPDRYQPQHF	TGTGCCAGCAGCTTAGCCCCGGACAGATATCAGCCCCAGCATTTT	TRBV7-2	TRBJ1-5	.	.